The 22 T cell receptor beta chains reported below all come from one sample, sequenced in a study of OX40 agonist ivuxolimab in advanced cancers. Data came from immunoSEQ multiplex PCR; TCRdb stores just in-frame clones and leaves some out. The data contain tens of thousands of clones, roughly 90% of them singletons. The material sequenced was CD4+ or CD8+ T cells sorted from blood, taken in a trial of the OX40 agonist ivuxolimab. The receptor source for this set is an adult with an advanced solid tumor such as melanoma, head and neck, liver or kidney cancer.

This clone was observed a single time. The chain carries TRBV6-5 and TRBJ1-1, with TRBD1 as a possible D gene (6 bases). The V and J ends lost 0 bases and 1 base respectively, with 12 bases between them. The CDR3 extends over 16 amino acids. Germline CDR1 MNHEY, CDR2 SVGAGI. The DNA for the CDR3 is TGTGCCAGCAGTTACTCGGCTTCCAGGGGGAACACTGAAGCTTTCTTT. As protein: CASSYSASRGNTEAFF.

The chain recombines TRBV7-8 with TRBJ1-4; D is unresolved. The V and J ends lost 3 bases and 5 bases respectively, with 13 bases between them. The CDR3 consists of 15 residues. Per germline, CDR1 SGHVS and CDR2 FQNEAQ. For the CDR3, the DNA is TGTGCCAGCAGCTTCTTATCGAACCCCAATGAAAAACTGTTTTTT. Its protein is CASSFLSNPNEKLFF.

The CDR3 nucleotides read TGTGCCAGTTTGGAAATGGCAGGGCGACAGCCCCAGCATTTT. Translation gives CASLEMAGRQPQHF. This sequence joins TRBV19 and TRBJ1-5; perhaps TRBD1 as D (5 bases). This CDR3 spans 14 amino acids. Germline lookup yields CDR1 LNHDA and CDR2 SQIVND (reference sequence). Trimming cost V 8 bases and J 7 bases, with 18 bases left between them.

CDR3 sequence: CASIGRGDRGPGAEAFF. CDR3 in DNA: TGTGCCAGTATCGGAAGAGGGGACAGGGGCCCGGGAGCTGAAGCTTTCTTT. J is TRBJ1-1 and V is TRBV19; 10 positions agree with TRBD1. V lost 7 bases, J lost 6 bases, and 17 bases stayed unmatched. Germline CDR1 reads LNHDA; CDR2 reads SQIVND (reference sequence). There are 17 residues in the CDR3.

The chain joins TRBV5-6 to TRBJ2-2; TRBD1 might be the D (5 bases). Trimming removed 3 bases at V and 9 bases at J, with 6 bases between. In germline, CDR1 is SGHDT, CDR2 YYEEEE. The CDR3 is 11 amino acids. CDR3 DNA sequence: TGTGCCAGCAGCTGGGGCCGGGAGCTGTTTTTT. It is translated as CASSWGRELFF.

The chain joins TRBV28 to TRBJ1-6, with 10 bases fitting TRBD1. The CDR3 is 17 residues long. Trimming removed 7 bases from V and 0 bases from J; junction bases left unmatched: 6. The germline CDR1 and CDR2 sequences are MDHEN and SYDVKM. The CDR3 spells CASNPGTGDSYNSPLHF. CDR3 bases: TGTGCCAGCAACCCCGGGACAGGGGACTCCTATAATTCACCCCTCCACTTT.

The chain is built from TRBV7-2 and TRBJ2-7; 10 nucleotides match TRBD2. The CDR3 extends over 19 amino acids. V shed 2 bases and J 5 bases; nucleotides not matched to a gene: 18. Looked up from germline, CDR1 is SGHTA and CDR2 is FQGNSA. The CDR3 DNA reads as TGTGCCAGCAGCTTAAAAACGGTCCTAGCGGGAGATGGCATCCACGAGCAGTACTTC. Protein: CASSLKTVLAGDGIHEQYF.

The chain is built from TRBV4-1 and TRBJ2-2; D unresolved. Germline V gene data show CDR1 as MGHRA and CDR2 as YSYEKL. Trimming cost V 5 bases and J 5 bases, with 12 bases left between them. The CDR3 spans 14 residues. The CDR3 loop reads CASSTKDGTGELFF. In nucleotides, the CDR3 is TGCGCCAGCAGCACCAAGGACGGAACCGGGGAGCTGTTTTTT.

A single count supports this clone. V and J are TRBV29-1 and TRBJ2-1; D is perhaps TRBD2 (6 bases). This CDR3 is built from 13 residues. V lost 5 bases to trimming and J lost 7 bases, with 15 bases between them. Germline CDR1 is SQVTM and CDR2 is ANQGSEA. CDR3 residues: CSVWARRGNEQFF. CDR3 in DNA: TGCAGCGTTTGGGCCCGCCGGGGGAATGAGCAGTTCTTC.

The CDR3 here is CASSYTQETQYF. CDR3 nucleotide sequence: TGTGCCAGCAGTTACACGCAAGAGACCCAGTACTTC. The chain uses TRBV6-6 and TRBJ2-5; D remains unclear. V lost 2 bases and J lost 2, with 3 bases in between. This CDR3 comprises 12 residues. Germline loops: CDR1 MNHNY, CDR2 SVGAGI (reference sequence).

V and J are TRBV15 and TRBJ1-2; TRBD1 might be the D (6 bases). This CDR3 contains 16 residues. CDR1 LNHNV and CDR2 YYDKDF come from the germline V gene (reference sequence). V lost 1 base, J lost 3 bases, and 15 bases lay in between. DNA of the CDR3: TGTGCCACCAGCAGAGCCCCCCCGACAGGAGACTATGGCTACACCTTC. It translates to CATSRAPPTGDYGYTF.

The chain carries TRBV7-3 and TRBJ1-5, with D possibly TRBD1 on 6 matching bases. The germline V gene has CDR1 SGHTA and CDR2 FQGTGA. CDR3 length: 14 residues. V was cut by 9 bases and J by 4 bases, with 16 bases left in between. The CDR3 nucleotides are TGTGCCAGGGGGGGCGCTGGGAGTAATCAGCCCCAGCATTTT. Translated: CARGGAGSNQPQHF. The full variable domain, its missing parts supplied by reference TRBV7-3 and TRBJ1-5, is GAGVSQTPSNKVTEKGKYVELRCDPISGHTALYWYRQSLGQGPEFLIYFQGTGAADDSGLPNDRFFAVRPEGSVSTLKIQRTERGDSAVYLCARGGAGSNQPQHFGDGTRLSIL.

The chain recombines TRBV4-3 with TRBJ2-1; D might be TRBD2 (5 bases). Germline V lookup: CDR1 LGHNA, CDR2 YSLEER. V was cut by 4 bases and J by 0 bases, with 19 bases left in between. The CDR3 is 18 amino acids. The CDR3, as DNA: TGCGCCAGCAGCCTCGAAAAAACCGGGAAGAGCTCCTACAATGAGCAGTTCTTC. It translates to CASSLEKTGKSSYNEQFF.

This clone was detected only a few times. The chain employs TRBV28 and TRBJ2-5; D may be TRBD2 (6 bases). CDR3 length equals 15 residues. Trimming pared 7 bases from V and 1 base from J, leaving 16 bases between. Germline V gives CDR1 MDHEN, CDR2 SYDVKM. The CDR3 sequence is CASNKRRDPQETQYF. Written as DNA, the CDR3 is TGTGCCAGCAATAAAAGGCGGGACCCCCAAGAGACCCAGTACTTC.

This clone showed up just once. This chain links TRBV7-1 with TRBJ2-7; D possibly uses TRBD1 or TRBD2 (5 bases each). TRBV7-1 is marked as an open reading frame, function uncertain. This CDR3 region has 13 residues. Trimming cost V 6 bases and J 2 bases, with 11 bases left between them. CDR3 DNA sequence: TGTGCCAGCAGAGGGGACGCCGCCTACGAGCAGTACTTC. Protein: CASRGDAAYEQYF.

The CDR3: CASSLVTGGTEAFF. The CDR3, as DNA: TGTGCCAGCAGCTTGGTTACAGGGGGCACTGAAGCTTTCTTT. The chain carries TRBV5-5 and TRBJ1-1; 8 bases fit TRBD1. Losses at the gene ends were 0 bases for V and 4 bases for J; bases not matched to a gene: 2. CDR1 is SGHKS, CDR2 YYEKEE, per germline (reference sequence). The CDR3 runs 14 residues.

The chain carries TRBV19 and TRBJ1-1; 11 nucleotides agree with TRBD1. CDR1 is LNHDA and CDR2 is SQIVND in the germline V gene (reference sequence). The CDR3 runs 14 residues. Trimming took 4 bases from V and 14 from J; bases not matched to a gene: 12. CDR3 bases: TGTGCCAGTAGTAGTGGACAGGGGGCGCTTGGGCAGTTCTTT. This translates into CASSSGQGALGQFF.

The chain has TRBV7-6 and TRBJ1-1; D is ambiguous. V gave up 1 base and J gave up 1 base, with 16 bases separating them. This CDR3 comprises 17 residues. Looked up from germline, CDR1 is SGHVS and CDR2 is FNYEAQ. The CDR3: CASSLVAAGRTNTEAFF. The DNA of the CDR3 is TGTGCCAGCAGCTTAGTAGCGGCAGGTAGGACGAACACTGAAGCTTTCTTT.

This chain links TRBV6-5 with TRBJ1-3; D gene ambiguous. The CDR3 extends over 16 amino acids. V lost 4 bases and J 4 bases, leaving 17 bases between the germline ends. Per the germline V gene, CDR1 is MNHEY and CDR2 is SVGAGI. The CDR3 bases are TGTGCCAGCAGTTTCGGAGCTACCGTGTGGGGAAACACCATATATTTT. Protein product: CASSFGATVWGNTIYF.

V usage is TRBV28 and J usage is TRBJ2-7; D ambiguous. The V end lost 4 bases, the J end lost 7 bases, and 17 bases lay between the germline ends. This CDR3 contains 14 residues. The germline gives CDR1 MDHEN, CDR2 SYDVKM. The CDR3 protein is CASSSSFTHGEQYF. CDR3 coding DNA: TGTGCCAGCAGTTCATCCTTCACCCATGGGGAGCAGTACTTC.

The rearrangement links TRBV18 to TRBJ1-2; D may be TRBD1 (5 bases). Germline V gene data show CDR1 as KGHSH and CDR2 as LQKENI. Deletions cut 5 bases from V and 4 bases from J, with 20 bases between. The CDR3 has 16 residues. Here the CDR3 reads CASSNHRSGSGYGYTF. CDR3 DNA sequence: TGTGCCAGCTCAAATCACAGGAGTGGGAGCGGCTATGGCTACACCTTC.

The genes are TRBV9 and TRBJ1-4; 8 nucleotides align to TRBD1. V lost 4 bases to trimming and J lost 0 bases; unmatched junction nucleotides: 8. Germline lookup yields CDR1 SGDLS and CDR2 YYNGEE. The CDR3 covers 17 residues. The CDR3 DNA sequence: TGTGCCAGCAGCCCCCGACAGGGGCCCACAACTAATGAAAAACTGTTTTTT. It is translated as CASSPRQGPTTNEKLFF.